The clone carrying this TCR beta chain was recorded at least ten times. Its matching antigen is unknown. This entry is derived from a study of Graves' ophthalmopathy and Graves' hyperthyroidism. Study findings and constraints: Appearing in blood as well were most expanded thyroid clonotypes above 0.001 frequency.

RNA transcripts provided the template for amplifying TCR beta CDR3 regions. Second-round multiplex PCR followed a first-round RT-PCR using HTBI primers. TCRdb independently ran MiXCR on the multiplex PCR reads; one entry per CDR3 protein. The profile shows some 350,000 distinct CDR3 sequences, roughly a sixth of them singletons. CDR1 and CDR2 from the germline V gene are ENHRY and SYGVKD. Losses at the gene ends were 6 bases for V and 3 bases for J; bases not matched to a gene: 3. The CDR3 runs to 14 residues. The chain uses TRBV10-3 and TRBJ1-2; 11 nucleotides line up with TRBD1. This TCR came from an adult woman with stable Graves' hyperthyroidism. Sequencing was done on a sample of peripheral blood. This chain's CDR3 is CAISGQGADYGYTF. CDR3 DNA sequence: TGTGCCATCAGCGGACAGGGGGCGGACTATGGCTACACCTTC.